These T cell receptor beta chains were read from a single sample in a study of beta chain features in type 1 diabetes. The protocol was immunoSEQ multiplex PCR, while the TCRdb copy is restricted to in-frame clones and leaves out a portion. Of 150,000 to 200,000 clones in the sample, 9% to 10% were seen once. Sequenced input: central memory CD4+ T cells from blood. The receptors were gathered from a woman aged 25-40 years with type 1 diabetes. Each CDR3 is given with its conserved first and last residue. Size is stated for part of the rows, as once, few or many counts, or as a class when the clone is expanded.

j_gene,abundance,v_gene,CDR3aa
TRBJ2-1,NA,TRBV12-5,CASGLPILAGAANEQFF
TRBJ2-3,NA,TRBV21-1,CASSRGTLVPQYF
TRBJ2-2,NA,TRBV29-1,CSVSGVREELFF
TRBJ1-5,NA,TRBV19,CASSIKDSRTQHF
TRBJ2-5,few,TRBV6-6,CASSYPLGGEEETQYF
TRBJ2-4,few,TRBV5-6,CASSVQGYKNIQYF
TRBJ1-2,few,TRBV29-1,CSVEEPRAGPERGYTF
TRBJ2-5,few,TRBV9,CASSVAIQETQYF
TRBJ2-1,few,TRBV11-2,CASRRISRDYNEQFF
TRBJ2-4,few,TRBV6-5,CASSEFKERVQYF